A selection of T cell receptor beta chains follows, all from one sample in a study of beta chain features in type 1 diabetes. Only in-frame clones appear in the TCRdb table, and some are missing; sequencing was by immunoSEQ multiplex PCR. The sample yields 500,000 to 700,000 clones, around 15% seen once. Material for sequencing was naive CD4+ T cells from blood. All receptors derive from a man younger than 35 in good health. Both conserved end residues are part of each CDR3. A D gene is named only where the DNA matches it firmly. Rows may omit the clone size; those that give it use once, few, many or a size class.

clone_size,j_call,v_call,d_call,cdr3_aa,cdr3_nt
few,TRBJ1-5,TRBV7-2,-,CASSLGSQPQHF,TGTGCCAGCAGCTTAGGCAGTCAGCCCCAGCATTTT
-,TRBJ2-2,TRBV6-6,TRBD1,CASSLDRGRTGELFF,TGTGCCAGCAGTCTGGACAGGGGGCGCACCGGGGAGCTGTTTTTT
-,TRBJ1-2,TRBV5-4,-,CASSLDRAKDGYTF,TGTGCCAGCAGCTTGGACAGGGCAAAAGATGGCTACACCTTC
-,TRBJ2-7,TRBV19,-,CASSSRGKLTPYEQYF,TGTGCCAGTAGTAGCAGAGGAAAACTCACCCCCTACGAGCAGTACTTC
few,TRBJ2-7,TRBV7-9,-,CASGGAGAPEQYF,TGTGCCAGCGGAGGGGCGGGGGCGCCCGAGCAGTACTTC
few,TRBJ2-7,TRBV9,-,CASSARPDSYEQYF,TGTGCCAGCAGCGCCCGGCCCGACTCCTACGAGCAGTACTTC
-,TRBJ2-1,TRBV27,TRBD2,CASSLRLAGDNEQFF,TGTGCCAGCAGCCTTAGGCTAGCGGGAGATAATGAGCAGTTCTTC
-,TRBJ2-5,TRBV9,TRBD1,CASSIGQGSGETQYF,TGTGCCAGCAGCATTGGACAGGGTTCAGGGGAGACCCAGTACTTC
few,TRBJ1-6,TRBV9,-,CASSVQGRNSPLHF,TGTGCCAGCAGCGTTCAGGGGCGAAATTCACCCCTCCACTTT
few,TRBJ2-4,TRBV6-5,-,CASSYSQHPSIQYF,TGTGCCAGCAGTTACTCGCAGCACCCGAGCATTCAGTACTTC
-,TRBJ2-3,TRBV11-2,-,CASSPRGYTQYF,TGTGCCAGCAGCCCCAGGGGATATACGCAGTATTTT
few,TRBJ2-7,TRBV27,TRBD2,CASSFQREGREQYF,TGTGCCAGCAGTTTTCAGCGGGAGGGCCGCGAGCAGTACTTC
few,TRBJ2-5,TRBV14,TRBD2,CASRPQYTGLEETQYF,TGTGCCAGCAGACCCCAATACACAGGACTAGAGGAGACCCAGTACTTC
few,TRBJ1-1,TRBV7-8,-,CASSLMRAVNTEAFF,TGTGCCAGCAGCTTAATGAGGGCAGTGAACACTGAAGCTTTCTTT
-,TRBJ2-7,TRBV6-6,-,CASNLQELSYEQYF,TGTGCCTCCAACCTCCAGGAACTCTCCTACGAGCAGTACTTC
-,TRBJ2-2,TRBV6-5,TRBD2,CASSGTNNPRGELFF,TGTGCCAGCAGCGGGACTAACAACCCGAGGGGGGAGCTGTTTTTT
few,TRBJ2-5,TRBV19,TRBD1,CASSDWTGGLETQYF,TGTGCCAGTAGTGACTGGACAGGGGGCTTGGAGACCCAGTACTTC
few,TRBJ1-6,TRBV18,-,CASSPQGVNNSPLHF,TGTGCCAGCTCACCTCAGGGTGTGAATAATTCACCCCTCCACTTT
once,TRBJ2-7,TRBV5-1,TRBD2,CASALYYGLAGAQISYYEQYF,TGCGCCAGCGCTCTATATTACGGACTAGCGGGGGCCCAAATATCCTACTACGAGCAGTACTTC
-,TRBJ1-1,TRBV29-1,-,CSVAGQLNTEAFF,TGCAGCGTTGCGGGACAACTTAACACTGAAGCTTTCTTT
few,TRBJ2-7,TRBV15,-,CATSRDGQGRTYEQYF,TGTGCCACCAGCAGAGATGGGCAGGGGCGCACCTACGAGCAGTACTTC
once,TRBJ1-1,TRBV7-3,TRBD1,CASSLRQGRDTEAFF,TGTGCCAGCAGCTTAAGACAGGGGAGGGACACTGAAGCTTTCTTT
few,TRBJ2-2,TRBV29-1,TRBD2,CSVELGGRPRGLFF,TGCAGCGTTGAGCTGGGGGGGAGACCACGCGGGCTGTTTTTT
few,TRBJ2-7,TRBV7-2,TRBD1,CASSLAQQGARYEQYF,TGTGCCAGCAGCTTAGCGCAACAGGGGGCGAGATACGAGCAGTACTTC
many,TRBJ1-1,TRBV10-3,-,CAISESGDKAFF,TGTGCCATCAGTGAGTCGGGGGACAAAGCTTTCTTT
few,TRBJ2-1,TRBV20-1,-,CSAVVSNEQFF,TGCAGTGCGGTAGTCAGCAATGAGCAGTTCTTC
few,TRBJ1-2,TRBV10-2,TRBD1,CASSLTTGNYGYTF,TGCGCCAGCAGCCTCACGACAGGGAACTATGGCTACACCTTC
few,TRBJ2-7,TRBV6-5,TRBD2,CASRPGLAGSYEQYF,TGTGCCAGCAGGCCGGGACTAGCGGGTTCCTACGAGCAGTACTTC
-,TRBJ2-3,TRBV5-1,-,CASSLGPPPADTQYF,TGCGCCAGCAGCTTGGGACCCCCACCGGCAGATACGCAGTATTTT
few,TRBJ2-1,TRBV15,TRBD2,CATSSGLAGGIYNEQFF,TGTGCCACCAGCAGTGGACTAGCGGGAGGAATCTACAATGAGCAGTTCTTC
few,TRBJ1-5,TRBV29-1,-,CSPGKGRSQPQHF,TGCAGCCCAGGGAAGGGGCGAAGTCAGCCCCAGCATTTT
few,TRBJ1-1,TRBV18,TRBD1,CASFRDRSSNTEAFF,TGTGCCAGCTTCCGGGACAGGTCCTCGAACACTGAAGCTTTCTTT
-,TRBJ2-5,TRBV29-1,TRBD1,CSVRDRGPETQYF,TGCAGCGTTAGGGACAGGGGACCAGAGACCCAGTACTTC
-,TRBJ2-2,TRBV2,TRBD2,CASSSGLAGHTGELFF,TGTGCCAGCAGCTCGGGACTAGCGGGGCACACCGGGGAGCTGTTTTTT
few,TRBJ1-1,TRBV29-1,-,CSVKTGNTEAFF,TGCAGCGTTAAGACAGGGAACACTGAAGCTTTCTTT
-,TRBJ2-1,TRBV5-8,-,CASSLGQGSSSYNEQFF,TGTGCCAGCAGCTTGGGGCAGGGTTCCAGCTCCTACAATGAGCAGTTCTTC
-,TRBJ2-1,TRBV5-1,-,CASSTGGTPFNEQFF,TGCGCCAGCAGCACGGGCGGAACCCCGTTTAATGAGCAGTTCTTC
-,TRBJ1-1,TRBV9,TRBD1,CASSAKRQGLTEAFF,TGTGCCAGCAGCGCTAAAAGACAGGGACTCACTGAAGCTTTCTTT
-,TRBJ2-5,TRBV9,TRBD2,CASSAGGVKETQYF,TGTGCCAGCAGCGCGGGAGGGGTGAAAGAGACCCAGTACTTC
few,TRBJ1-2,TRBV5-6,-,CASSLQGAGYGYTF,TGTGCCAGCAGCTTACAGGGTGCGGGTTATGGCTACACCTTC
-,TRBJ1-6,TRBV19,TRBD1,CASSIGTGMDSPLHF,TGTGCCAGTAGTATAGGGACAGGGATGGATTCACCCCTCCACTTT
-,TRBJ2-1,TRBV4-2,-,CASSPTTAGYNEQFF,TGTGCCAGCAGCCCGACTACAGCTGGCTACAATGAGCAGTTCTTC
-,TRBJ2-1,TRBV5-4,TRBD2,CASSLGSTSGSYNEQFF,TGTGCCAGCAGCTTGGGGTCTACTAGCGGGAGTTACAATGAGCAGTTCTTC
few,TRBJ1-1,TRBV7-2,TRBD1,CASSRWDRGRLSPFF,TGTGCCAGCAGCCGATGGGACAGGGGGCGGTTGTCGCCTTTCTTT
few,TRBJ2-7,TRBV28,-,CASSSPLGGGRSYEQYF,TGTGCCAGCAGTTCCCCACTGGGGGGGGGCCGGTCCTACGAGCAGTACTTC
few,TRBJ2-5,TRBV25-1,-,CASSESVVGGGFRETQYF,TGTGCCAGCAGTGAATCGGTTGTTGGAGGGGGGTTTCGGGAGACCCAGTACTTC
few,TRBJ1-2,TRBV7-3,TRBD1,CASSLPGQGCTF,TGTGCCAGCAGTTTACCGGGACAGGGCTGCACCTTC
-,TRBJ1-2,TRBV4-1,-,CATSGLFKGNYGYTF,TGCGCCACTTCCGGGCTTTTCAAGGGTAACTATGGCTACACCTTC
-,TRBJ2-3,TRBV4-3,-,CASSQDFAQGGTDTQYF,TGCGCCAGCAGCCAAGATTTCGCACAAGGAGGCACAGATACGCAGTATTTT
few,TRBJ1-5,TRBV19,-,CASNYQPQHF,TGTGCCAGTAATTATCAGCCCCAGCATTTT